This T cell receptor (beta chain) came from a study of T cell responses to AZD1222 COVID-19 vaccine. Study-wide results and caveats: At baseline, seropositivity was found in only six or seven AZD1222 recipients. Vaccine-associated CD4 TCRs ranged over spike, dominating at 160-218 and 743-854.

Concerning this clone itself: Its matching antigen is unknown.

Some clones are missing from TCRdb's copy, which holds only in-frame ones; the method was immunoSEQ multiplex PCR. Of tens of thousands of clones listed, around nine tenths are singletons. Looked up from germline, CDR1 is MGHRA and CDR2 is YSYEKL. With 4 bases removed from V and 3 bases from J, the gap between germline ends came to 9 bases. The CDR3 sequence is 14 residues long. The sequences come from peripheral blood, collected on day 0 of AZD1222 vaccination. The receptor comes from an adult in good health. The chain employs TRBV4-1 and TRBJ2-2; D is undetermined. The CDR3 coding sequence is TGCGCCAGCAGCCGGGCCCTATACACCGGGGAGCTGTTTTTT. It is translated as CASSRALYTGELFF.